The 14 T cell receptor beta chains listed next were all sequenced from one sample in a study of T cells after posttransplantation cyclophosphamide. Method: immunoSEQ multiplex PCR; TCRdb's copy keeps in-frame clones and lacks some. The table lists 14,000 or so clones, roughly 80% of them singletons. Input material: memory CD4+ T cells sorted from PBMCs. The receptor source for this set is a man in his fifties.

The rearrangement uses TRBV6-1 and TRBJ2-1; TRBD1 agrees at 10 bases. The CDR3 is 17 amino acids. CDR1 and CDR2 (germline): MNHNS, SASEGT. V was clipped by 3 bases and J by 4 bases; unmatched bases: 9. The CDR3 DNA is TGTGCCAGCAGTGATCGTGTCCGGGACAGGGGATACAATGAGCAGTTCTTC. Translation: CASSDRVRDRGYNEQFF.

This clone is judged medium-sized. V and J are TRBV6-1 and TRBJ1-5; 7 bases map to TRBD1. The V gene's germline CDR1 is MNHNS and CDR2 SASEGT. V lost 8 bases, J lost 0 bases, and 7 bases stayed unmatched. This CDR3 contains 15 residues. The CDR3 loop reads CASSRTGNSNQPQHF. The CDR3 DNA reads TGTGCCAGCTCTAGGACAGGCAATAGCAATCAGCCCCAGCATTTT.

The CDR3 DNA reads as TGTGCCAGTAGCCCTTCGATCGGGTCTTTTAATGAAAAACTGTTTTTT. It specifies CASSPSIGSFNEKLFF. The chain couples TRBV19 to TRBJ1-4; unclear D gene. The CDR3 sequence is 16 residues long. CDR1 LNHDA and CDR2 SQIVND come from the germline V gene (reference sequence). Trimming removed 6 bases from V and 4 bases from J, with 18 bases in between.

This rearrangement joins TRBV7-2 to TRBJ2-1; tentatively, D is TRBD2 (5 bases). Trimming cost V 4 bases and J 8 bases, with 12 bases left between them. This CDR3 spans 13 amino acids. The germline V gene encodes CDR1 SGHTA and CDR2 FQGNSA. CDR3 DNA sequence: TGTGCCAGCAGCTCCAGAACTAGGTATGAGCAGTTCTTC. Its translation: CASSSRTRYEQFF.

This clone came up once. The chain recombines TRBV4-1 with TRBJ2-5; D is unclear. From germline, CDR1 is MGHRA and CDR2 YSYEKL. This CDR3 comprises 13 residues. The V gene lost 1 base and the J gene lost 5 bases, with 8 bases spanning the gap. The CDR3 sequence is CASSQALSETQYF. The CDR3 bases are TGCGCCAGCAGCCAAGCACTAAGCGAGACCCAGTACTTC.

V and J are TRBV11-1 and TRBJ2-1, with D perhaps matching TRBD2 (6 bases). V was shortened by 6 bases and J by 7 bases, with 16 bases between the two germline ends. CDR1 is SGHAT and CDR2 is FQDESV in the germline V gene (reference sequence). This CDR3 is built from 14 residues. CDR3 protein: CASSDGGIANEQFF. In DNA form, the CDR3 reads TGTGCCAGCAGTGACGGGGGAATAGCGAATGAGCAGTTCTTC.

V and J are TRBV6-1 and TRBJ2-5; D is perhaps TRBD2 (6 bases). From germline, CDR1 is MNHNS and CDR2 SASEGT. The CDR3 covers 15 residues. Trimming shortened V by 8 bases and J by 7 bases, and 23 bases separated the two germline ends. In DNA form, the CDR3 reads TGTGCCAGCCTTAGTTGGAGGGAAAGTCTTGTGACCCAGTACTTC. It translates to CASLSWRESLVTQYF.

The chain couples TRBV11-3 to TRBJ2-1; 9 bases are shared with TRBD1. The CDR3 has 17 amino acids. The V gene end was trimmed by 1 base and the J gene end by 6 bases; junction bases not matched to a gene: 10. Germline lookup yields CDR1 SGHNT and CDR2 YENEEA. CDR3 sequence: CASSLGRDGTGPNEQFF. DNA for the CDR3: TGTGCCAGCAGCTTAGGTCGTGACGGGACAGGGCCCAATGAGCAGTTCTTC.

CDR3 DNA sequence: TGTGCCAGCAGTTTGCCCGGTGGGCCCCAGCATTTT. Amino acids: CASSLPGGPQHF. The chain employs TRBV27 and TRBJ1-5; D unresolved. V dropped 3 bases and J dropped 9 bases, with 9 bases sitting between them. In germline, CDR1 is MNHEY, CDR2 SMNVEV (reference sequence). CDR3 length: 12 residues.

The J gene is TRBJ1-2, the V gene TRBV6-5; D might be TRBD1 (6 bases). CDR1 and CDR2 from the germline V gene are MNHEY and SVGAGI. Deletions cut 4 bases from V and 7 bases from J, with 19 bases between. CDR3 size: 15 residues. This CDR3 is CASSSYPGQKSGYTF. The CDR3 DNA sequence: TGTGCCAGCAGTTCTTATCCAGGACAGAAGAGTGGCTACACCTTC.

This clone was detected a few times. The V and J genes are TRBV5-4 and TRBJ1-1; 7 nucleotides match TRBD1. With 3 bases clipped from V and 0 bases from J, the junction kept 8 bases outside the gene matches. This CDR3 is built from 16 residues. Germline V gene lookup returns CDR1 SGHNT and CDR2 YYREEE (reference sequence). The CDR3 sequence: CASSSGQPALNTEAFF. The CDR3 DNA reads TGTGCCAGCAGCTCGGGACAGCCAGCTCTGAACACTGAAGCTTTCTTT.

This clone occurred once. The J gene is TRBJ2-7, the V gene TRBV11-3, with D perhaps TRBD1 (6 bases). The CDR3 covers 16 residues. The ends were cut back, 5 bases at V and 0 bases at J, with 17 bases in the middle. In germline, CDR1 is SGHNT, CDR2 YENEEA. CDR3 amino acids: CASSQRTAKSSYEQYF. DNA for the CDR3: TGTGCCAGCAGCCAGCGGACAGCTAAAAGCTCCTACGAGCAGTACTTC.

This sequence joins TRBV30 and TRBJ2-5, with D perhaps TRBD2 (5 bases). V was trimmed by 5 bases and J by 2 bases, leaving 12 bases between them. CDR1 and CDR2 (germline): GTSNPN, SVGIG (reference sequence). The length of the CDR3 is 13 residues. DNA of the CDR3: TGTGCCTGGTCTAAGCGGCGACAAGAGACCCAGTACTTC. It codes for CAWSKRRQETQYF.

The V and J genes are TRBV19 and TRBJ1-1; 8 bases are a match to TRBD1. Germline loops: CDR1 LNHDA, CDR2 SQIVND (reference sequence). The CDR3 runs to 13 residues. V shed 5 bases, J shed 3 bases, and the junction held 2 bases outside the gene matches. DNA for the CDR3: TGTGCCAGTAGTTTGGACAGGGACACTGAAGCTTTCTTT. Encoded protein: CASSLDRDTEAFF.